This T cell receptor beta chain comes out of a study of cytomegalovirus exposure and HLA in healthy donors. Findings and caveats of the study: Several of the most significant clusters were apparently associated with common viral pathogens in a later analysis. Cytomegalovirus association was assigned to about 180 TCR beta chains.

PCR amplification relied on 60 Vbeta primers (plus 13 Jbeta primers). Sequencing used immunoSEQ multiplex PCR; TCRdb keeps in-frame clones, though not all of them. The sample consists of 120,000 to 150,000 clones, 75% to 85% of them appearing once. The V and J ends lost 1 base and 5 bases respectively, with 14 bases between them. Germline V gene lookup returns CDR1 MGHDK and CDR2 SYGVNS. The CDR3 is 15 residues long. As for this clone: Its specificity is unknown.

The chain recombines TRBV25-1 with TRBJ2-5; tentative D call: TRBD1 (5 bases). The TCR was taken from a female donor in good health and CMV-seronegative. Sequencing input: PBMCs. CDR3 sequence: CASSESPGSMETQYF. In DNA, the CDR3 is TGTGCCAGCAGTGAATCACCAGGGTCGATGGAGACCCAGTACTTC.